These 2 T cell receptor beta chains were all obtained from the same sample, sequenced in a study of blood T cell repertoires in COVID-19. Assay used: immunoSEQ multiplex PCR; TCRdb lists only in-frame clones, some missing. Altogether 200,000 to 250,000 clones are present, over 75% being singletons, with the ten largest covering under 4.5%. Source material: PBMCs or T cells enriched from blood (not recorded which). All receptors come from a woman aged 25-40 years who had been exposed to COVID-19.

The CDR3 here is CASIRGRGLTGELFF. As DNA, the CDR3 is TGTGCCAGCATTAGGGGCAGGGGGCTCACCGGGGAGCTGTTTTTT. This rearrangement joins TRBV2 to TRBJ2-2, with TRBD1 matching 8 bases. Trimming took 7 bases from V and 4 from J; bases not matched to a gene: 8. The CDR3 spans 15 residues. Germline assignment: CDR1 SNHLY and CDR2 FYNNEI.

The V gene is TRBV28, the J gene TRBJ2-7; possibly TRBD1 for D (5 bases). This CDR3 region has 14 residues. CDR1 and CDR2 (germline): MDHEN, SYDVKM. V lost 0 bases and J 2 bases, leaving 8 bases between the germline ends. The CDR3 sequence: CASSLWETAYEQYF. The CDR3 DNA sequence: TGTGCCAGCAGTTTATGGGAGACAGCCTACGAGCAGTACTTC. Variable domain in full (rest from reference TRBV28 and TRBJ2-7): DVKVTQSSRYLVKRTGEKVFLECVQDMDHENMFWYRQDPGLGLRLIYFSYDVKMKEKGDIPEGYSVSREKKERFSLILESASTNQTSMYLCASSLWETAYEQYFGPGTRLTVT.